What follows are 6 T cell receptor beta chains derived from one specimen sequenced in a study of patients and donors after allogeneic stem cell transplantation. Each CDR3 protein gets one entry after TCRdb re-called the RT-PCR reads with MiXCR. The profile covers 9,000 to 10,000 distinct CDR3 sequences, with roughly 5.9% appearing a single time and about 24% taken by the ten largest. The sequencing sample was made of blood, either unsorted or a sorted T cell fraction (not recorded which). These receptors came from a human donor who was either an allogeneic HSCT recipient or a stem cell or donor lymphocyte infusion donor (not recorded which). It is not recorded whose cells these are; they may come from a transplant donor.

This clonotype was found many times. The chain carries TRBV18 and TRBJ1-2; D is perhaps TRBD1 (5 bases). Germline V gene sequence: CDR1 KGHSH, CDR2 LQKENI. This CDR3 contains 13 residues. V gave up 2 bases and J gave up 4 bases, with 8 bases separating them. This chain's CDR3 is CASSPEGVYGYTF. The DNA of the CDR3 is TGTGCCAGCTCACCAGAAGGGGTCTATGGCTACACCTTC.

At least ten counts were recorded for this clonotype. The chain has TRBV12-3 or TRBV12-4 and TRBJ2-6; the D gene is possibly TRBD1 (6 bases). This CDR3 is built from 15 residues. The germline V and J ends were trimmed by 6 bases and 1 base, with 10 bases remaining between them. CDR3 amino acids: CASRLTGSGANVLTF. In nucleotides, the CDR3 is TGTGCCAGCAGACTAACAGGGTCTGGGGCCAACGTCCTGACTTTC.

This clonotype was detected a few times. V usage is TRBV30 and J usage is TRBJ1-5; tentatively, D is TRBD1 (5 bases). CDR3 size: 13 residues. Germline CDR1 reads GTSNPN; CDR2 reads SVGIG (reference sequence). With 4 bases removed from V and 1 base from J, the gap between germline ends came to 8 bases. The CDR3 nucleotides are TGTGCCTGGACAGGGCAGAGCAATCAGCCCCAGCATTTT. Residues: CAWTGQSNQPQHF.

This clonotype occurred many times. The chain couples TRBV4-3 to TRBJ1-1; 9 positions agree with TRBD1. The germline CDR1 and CDR2 sequences are LGHNA and YSLEER. The junction had 14 bases not matched to a gene; V was cut back by 4 bases and J by 5 bases. The CDR3 is 17 amino acids. This chain's CDR3 is CASSLVPGQGGRTEAFF. CDR3 DNA sequence: TGCGCCAGCAGCCTCGTCCCGGGACAGGGCGGAAGGACTGAAGCTTTCTTT.

At least ten counts were recorded for this clonotype. V and J are TRBV7-9 and TRBJ1-5; D perhaps matches TRBD1 (5 bases). Trimming cost V 4 bases and J 7 bases, with 11 bases left between them. This CDR3 is built from 13 residues. Per germline, CDR1 SEHNR and CDR2 FQNEAQ (reference sequence). The CDR3 DNA reads as TGTGCCAGCAGCTCCGGGACTCTGCAGCCCCAGCATTTT. Its translation is CASSSGTLQPQHF. The full variable domain, in which reference TRBV7-9 and TRBJ1-5 provide the parts outside the CDR3, is DTGVSQNPRHKITKRGQNVTFRCDPISEHNRLYWYRQTLGQGPEFLTYFQNEAQLEKSRLLSDRFSAERPKGSFSTLEIQRTEQGDSAMYLCASSSGTLQPQHFGDGTRLSIL.

This clonotype was seen at least ten times. J is TRBJ2-3 and V is TRBV12-3 or TRBV12-4; 8 bases align to TRBD1. There are 14 residues in the CDR3. V lost 5 bases and J lost 5; bases outside the gene matches: 6. The CDR3 spells CASSLRQGKDTQYF. DNA for the CDR3: TGTGCCAGCAGTCTAAGACAGGGGAAAGATACGCAGTATTTT.